The present entry profiles one T cell receptor (beta chain) with its context. The data originate from a study of blood T cell repertoires in COVID-19. Overall study context: Some COVID-19 samples were acute and others convalescent; all came from the United States, Italy and Spain.

This CDR3 spans 16 amino acids. Per the germline V gene, CDR1 is SEHNR and CDR2 is FQNEAQ (reference sequence). Trimming removed 5 bases from V and 6 bases from J, with 20 bases in between. Cohort placement rested on clinical history that participants reported themselves. Original methodology: Amplifying reference gene primers gave estimates of nucleated cell counts. Some clones are missing from TCRdb's copy, which holds only in-frame ones; the method was immunoSEQ multiplex PCR. The V and J calls and clone size are taken from that table; D and trimming were inferred from the DNA. Here the sample spans 320,000 or so clones, around 85% being singletons.

The rearrangement links TRBV7-9 to TRBJ1-5; maybe TRBD1 (6 bases). The specimen sequenced was PBMCs or T cells enriched from blood (not recorded which). The source is a woman aged 25 to 39 who had been exposed to COVID-19. The CDR3 protein is CASSTTLGALGQPQHF. The CDR3, as DNA: TGTGCCAGCAGCACGACTCTGGGGGCGCTGGGTCAGCCCCAGCATTTT.